The clone carrying this T cell receptor (beta chain) appeared many times. Its antigen is still unknown. The TCRbeta library incorporated unique molecular identifiers. MiXCR, run by TCRdb on the PCR reads, gives a single entry per CDR3 protein. The sample includes 450,000 to 550,000 distinct CDR3 sequences, 9.5% to 12% seen only once; the top ten take 12% to 15%. This CDR3 spans 14 amino acids. From germline, CDR1 is SGHTS and CDR2 YDEGEE. With 3 bases removed from V and 1 base from J, the gap between germline ends came to 8 bases. The data were taken from a study of T-cell reconstitution after alpha-beta-depleted transplantation in children. Study-wide results and limits: Several hundred rapidly expanded clones from non-depleted graft cells reportedly supplied alpha-beta T cells about two months post-transplant. Hyperexpanded clones declined; after one year, newly produced T cells mostly supplied diversity. There were some patients whose high TCRbeta diversity at day 60 came from surviving recipient T cells and thymic progenitors.

The V call is TRBV5-8, the J call TRBJ2-4, with D perhaps TRBD1 (6 bases). The TCR sequence derives from a female patient between 2 and 15 years old who had a stem cell transplant for aplastic anemia, so the T cells may come from the graft donor. The sample in question was PBMCs, mostly from graft donor cells, obtained 180 days after TCRalphabeta/CD19-depleted stem cell transplant. CDR3 residues: CASSYTGAKNIQYF. The CDR3 DNA reads as TGTGCCAGCAGCTACACAGGGGCCAAAAACATTCAGTACTTC.